This T cell receptor beta chain derives from a study of blood T cell repertoires in COVID-19 (TCRdb year 2020). Concerning the study at large: The collaborator samples originated in the United States, Italy and Spain and spanned the acute and convalescent phases of COVID-19. The prospective study material was composed of cDNA or gDNA derived from T cells, B-cell-depleted T cells, or PBMCs. Subjects who had been exposed to COVID-19, were actively infected with it, or had recovered from it provided the deeply sampled blood TCRbeta repertoires that made up the dataset. The repertoires were released in a freely available public database intended as a resource for research on the immune response to SARS-CoV-2. The samples were drawn from two sources: the first 160 participants of the ongoing ImmuneRACE study, and 950 to 1,500 subjects contributed by 6 global collaborators. Nearly every sample came with metadata listing a de-identified subject ID, COVID-19 status, age in years and sex. Where HLA class I and class II types were available, the types were taken from metadata supplied by the sample provider, not from assay-based typing.

Beyond this particular receptor, the publication reports: The quantity of clinical and demographic metadata differed by source and by participant and was supplied without curation.

TCRbeta CDR3 regions were amplified from genomic DNA using the immunoSEQ Assay, a bias-controlled multiplex PCR. Per the authors' processing: The number of nucleated cells in each sample was estimated by amplification of reference gene primers within the assay. Sequence reads were collapsed and filtered to measure the absolute abundance of every unique TCRbeta CDR3 rearrangement. For each sample, productive Simpson clonality was calculated as the square root of Simpson's diversity index over productive rearrangements. TCRdb provides this immuneACCESS table in a form limited to in-frame rearrangements. Some clones are lacking; in checked studies, under half of them reflect an unresolved V gene, and why the rest are absent is not known. The V and J calls and clone size are taken from that table; D and trimming were inferred from the DNA. Counted in this sample were a few hundred thousand clones; around 86% of them appeared once. The ten biggest clones cover 2.1% of the sample.

Another Seattle source contributed samples from volunteer blood donors who had recovered from COVID-19. Collaborating institutions collected whole blood in K2EDTA tubes following their own protocols. Collaborator samples were shipped for TCRbeta analysis as frozen whole blood, isolated PBMCs, or DNA extracted from either sample type. Of note for this clone: Its specific antigen is unknown. No base qualities exist here, and no much larger clone lies one base off it.

Trimming takes 7 bases from V and 2 bases from J, and the germline ends sit 11 bases apart. The germline V gene supplies CDR1 MNHEY and CDR2 SVGAGI. The CDR3 goes from the cysteine to the phenylalanine over 13 residues. Only the CDR3 DNA is retained, 39 bases long and in frame from the first base. Sequencing was done on a sample of peripheral blood. This chain is built from TRBV6-5 and TRBJ1-1, and TRBD1 may be the D gene, going by 6 matching bases. The sequence was obtained from a woman aged 25-40 years who had recovered from COVID-19. The nucleotide sequence is TGTGCCAGCACACGGACAGTCAACACTGAAGCTTTCTTT. It is translated as CASTRTVNTEAFF.